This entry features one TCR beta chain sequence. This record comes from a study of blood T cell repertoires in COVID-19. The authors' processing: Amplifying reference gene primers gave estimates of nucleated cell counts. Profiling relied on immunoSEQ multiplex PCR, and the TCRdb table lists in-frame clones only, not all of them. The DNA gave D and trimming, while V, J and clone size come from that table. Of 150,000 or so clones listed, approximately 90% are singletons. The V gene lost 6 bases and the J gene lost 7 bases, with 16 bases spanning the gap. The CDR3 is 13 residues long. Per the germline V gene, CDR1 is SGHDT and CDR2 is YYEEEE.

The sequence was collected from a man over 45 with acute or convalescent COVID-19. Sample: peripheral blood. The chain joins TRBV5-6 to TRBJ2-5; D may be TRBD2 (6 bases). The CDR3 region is CASIYGGAGTQYF. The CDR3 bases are TGTGCCAGCATCTATGGCGGAGCGGGGACCCAGTACTTC.